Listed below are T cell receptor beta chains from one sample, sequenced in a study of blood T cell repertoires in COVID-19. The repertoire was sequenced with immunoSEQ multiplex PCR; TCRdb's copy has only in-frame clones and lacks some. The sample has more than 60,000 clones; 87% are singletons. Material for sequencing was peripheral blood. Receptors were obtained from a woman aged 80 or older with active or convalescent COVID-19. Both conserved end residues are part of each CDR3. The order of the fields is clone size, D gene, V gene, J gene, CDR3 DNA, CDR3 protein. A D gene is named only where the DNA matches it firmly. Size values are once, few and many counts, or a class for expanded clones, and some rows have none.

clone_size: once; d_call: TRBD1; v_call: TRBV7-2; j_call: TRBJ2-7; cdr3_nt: TGTGCCAGCAGCTCCCCGGGACAGGGTCCCGGGCAGTACTTC; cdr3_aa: CASSSPGQGPGQYF
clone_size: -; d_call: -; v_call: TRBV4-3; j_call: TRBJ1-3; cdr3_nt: TGCGCCAGCAGCCAAGAGGGGGCGGGAAACACCATATATTTT; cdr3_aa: CASSQEGAGNTIYF
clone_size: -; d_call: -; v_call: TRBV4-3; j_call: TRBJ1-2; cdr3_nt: TGCGCCAGCAGCCGAGCAAAGTGGGCGGGTGGCTACACCTTC; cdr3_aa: CASSRAKWAGGYTF
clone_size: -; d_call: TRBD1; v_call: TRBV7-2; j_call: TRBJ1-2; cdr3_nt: TGTGCCAGCAGCTTAACCGGGACAGGGGTCTACACCTTC; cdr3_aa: CASSLTGTGVYTF
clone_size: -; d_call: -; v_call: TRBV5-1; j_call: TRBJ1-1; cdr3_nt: TGCGCCAGCAGCGGGCCGGAGAATCTAGCGGCTGAAGCTTTCTTT; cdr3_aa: CASSGPENLAAEAFF
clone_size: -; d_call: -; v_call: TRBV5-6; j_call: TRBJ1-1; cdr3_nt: TGTGCCAGCAGCTCGGTGGGCAGGCAGGGCACTGAAGCTTTCTTT; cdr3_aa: CASSSVGRQGTEAFF
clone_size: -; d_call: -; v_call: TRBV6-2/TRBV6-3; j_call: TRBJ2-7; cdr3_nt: TGTGCCAGCAGCGATCACTCAGGGGTAACCTACGAGCAGTACTTC; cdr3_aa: CASSDHSGVTYEQYF
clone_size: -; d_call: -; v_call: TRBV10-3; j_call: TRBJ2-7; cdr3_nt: TGTGCCATCAGTGAGTCCCAGGGACATTCCTACGAGCAGTACTTC; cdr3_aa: CAISESQGHSYEQYF
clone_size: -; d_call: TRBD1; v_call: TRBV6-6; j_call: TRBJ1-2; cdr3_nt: TGTGCCAGCAGTTTCTCCACAGGGGGAGGTACCTTC; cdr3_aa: CASSFSTGGGTF
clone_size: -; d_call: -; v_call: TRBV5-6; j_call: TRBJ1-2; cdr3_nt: TGTGCCAGCAGCTTTAGGGGACTTAATGGCTACACCTTC; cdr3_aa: CASSFRGLNGYTF
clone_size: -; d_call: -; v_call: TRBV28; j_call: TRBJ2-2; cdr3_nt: TGTGCCAGCAGTTTCAGTTCAGGGAACACCGGGGAGCTGTTTTTT; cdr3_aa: CASSFSSGNTGELFF
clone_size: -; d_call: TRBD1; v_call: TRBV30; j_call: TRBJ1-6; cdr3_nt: TGTGCCTGGACGACAGGGACTTATTTGTATGTCTCACTCCTCCACTTT; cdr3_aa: CAWTTGTYLYVSLLHF
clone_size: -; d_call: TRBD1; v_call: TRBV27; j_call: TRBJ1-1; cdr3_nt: TGTGCCAGCAGTTACAGGGGACCAAACACTGAAGCTTTCTTT; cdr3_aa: CASSYRGPNTEAFF
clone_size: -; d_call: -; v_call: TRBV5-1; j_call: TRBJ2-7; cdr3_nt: TGCGCCAGCAGCCCCACGACAGGTCCAGGATACGAGCAGTACTTC; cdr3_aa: CASSPTTGPGYEQYF
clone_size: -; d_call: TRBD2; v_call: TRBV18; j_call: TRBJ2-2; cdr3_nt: TGTGCCAGCTCACCAGGACTAGCGGGAATGAACACCGGGGAGCTGTTTTTT; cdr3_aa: CASSPGLAGMNTGELFF
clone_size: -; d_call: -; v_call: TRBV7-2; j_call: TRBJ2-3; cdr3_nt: TGTGCCAGCAGTTTGACTAGGAGTTGGGATACGCAGTATTTT; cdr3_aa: CASSLTRSWDTQYF
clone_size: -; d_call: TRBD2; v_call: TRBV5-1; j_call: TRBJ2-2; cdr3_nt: TGCGCCAGCAGCATAACACTATCACTGGCGGGAGCGTACACCGGGGAGCTGTTTTTT; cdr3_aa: CASSITLSLAGAYTGELFF
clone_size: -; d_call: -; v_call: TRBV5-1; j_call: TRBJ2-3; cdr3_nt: TGCGCCAGCAGCAGAGGTGCAGAACCAGATACGCAGTATTTT; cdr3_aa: CASSRGAEPDTQYF